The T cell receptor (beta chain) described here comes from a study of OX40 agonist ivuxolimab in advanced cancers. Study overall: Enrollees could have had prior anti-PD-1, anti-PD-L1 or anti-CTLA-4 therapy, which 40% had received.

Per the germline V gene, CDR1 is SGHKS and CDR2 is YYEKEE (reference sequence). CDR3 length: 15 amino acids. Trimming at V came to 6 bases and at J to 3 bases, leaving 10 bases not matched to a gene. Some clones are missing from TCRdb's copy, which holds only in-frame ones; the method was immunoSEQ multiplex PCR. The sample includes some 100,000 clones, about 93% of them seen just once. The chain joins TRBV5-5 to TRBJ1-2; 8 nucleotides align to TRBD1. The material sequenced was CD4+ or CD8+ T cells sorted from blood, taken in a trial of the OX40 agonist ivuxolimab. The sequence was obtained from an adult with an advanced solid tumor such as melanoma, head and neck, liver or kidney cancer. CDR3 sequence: CASTLVTGADYGYTF. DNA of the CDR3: TGTGCCAGCACTCTTGTGACAGGGGCGGACTATGGCTACACCTTC.